A selection of T cell receptor beta chains follows, all from one sample in a study of T cell responses to AZD1222 COVID-19 vaccine. TCRdb keeps only in-frame clones here, not all; method: immunoSEQ multiplex PCR. The sample contains 120,000 to 150,000 clones, about 81% of which appear only once. Sequenced material: peripheral blood, taken on day 0 of MenACWY control vaccination. The receptor source for this set is an adult in good health. The CDR3 runs from the conserved cysteine through the conserved F or W. The order of the fields is V gene, J gene, clone size, D gene, CDR3 length, CDR3 protein, CDR3 DNA. The D gene is left open where the match is weak. The size of a clone is reported for some rows only, either as once, few or many, or as a class for expanded clones.

TRBV7-9,TRBJ2-3,.,.,15,CASSLGLTFTDTQYF,TGTGCCAGCAGCTTAGGGCTGACCTTCACAGATACGCAGTATTTT
TRBV27,TRBJ1-5,.,.,19,CASSLRSGGGEVSNQPQHF,TGTGCCAGCAGTTTAAGGTCCGGGGGCGGCGAGGTTAGCAATCAGCCCCAGCATTTT
TRBV11-2,TRBJ1-1,.,.,15,CASSLVVGQTSEAFF,TGTGCCAGCAGCTTAGTGGTTGGACAAACCTCCGAAGCTTTCTTT
TRBV7-2,TRBJ1-5,.,.,15,CASSLAGQVHQPQHF,TGTGCCAGCAGCTTAGCCGGTCAGGTACATCAGCCCCAGCATTTT
TRBV27,TRBJ2-1,.,TRBD2,16,CASSLSIAGGQSEQFF,TGTGCCAGCAGTTTATCGATAGCGGGGGGGCAAAGTGAGCAGTTCTTC
TRBV16,TRBJ2-1,.,.,15,CASSRNPLRGNEQFF,TGTGCCAGCAGCCGAAACCCTTTACGGGGCAATGAGCAGTTCTTC
TRBV6-5,TRBJ2-1,.,.,16,CASSLPGQPSYNEQFF,TGTGCCAGCAGTTTACCCGGACAGCCTTCCTACAATGAGCAGTTCTTC
TRBV11-3,TRBJ2-2,once,.,16,CASSPAGPPNTGELFF,TGTGCCAGCAGTCCAGCAGGGCCCCCTAACACCGGGGAGCTGTTTTTT
TRBV5-1,TRBJ2-2,once,.,15,CASSLGTVNTGELFF,TGCGCCAGCAGCTTGGGGACAGTGAACACCGGGGAGCTGTTTTTT
TRBV5-1,TRBJ1-4,once,TRBD1,15,CASSSQGGVGEKLFF,TGCGCCAGCAGTTCACAGGGGGGCGTTGGAGAAAAACTGTTTTTT
TRBV5-1,TRBJ2-3,.,TRBD1,16,CASSLGQASSTDTQYF,TGCGCCAGCAGCCTCGGACAGGCGTCTAGCACAGATACGCAGTATTTT
TRBV7-9,TRBJ2-4,.,.,14,CASSYRQSKNIQYF,TGTGCCAGCAGCTATAGACAGTCCAAAAACATTCAGTACTTC
TRBV7-7,TRBJ2-2,.,.,16,CASSLGAETNTGELFF,TGTGCCAGCAGCTTAGGGGCGGAAACGAACACCGGGGAGCTGTTTTTT
TRBV6-5,TRBJ1-3,.,.,13,CASTSHDGNTIYF,TGTGCCAGCACCTCACACGATGGAAACACCATATATTTT
TRBV19,TRBJ1-2,.,.,11,CASSGGAGYTF,TGTGCCAGTAGTGGGGGGGCCGGCTACACCTTC
TRBV9,TRBJ2-5,.,TRBD2,17,CASSVGVRGGAQETQYF,TGTGCCAGCAGCGTAGGGGTTCGCGGGGGGGCACAAGAGACCCAGTACTTC
TRBV28,TRBJ1-2,.,.,13,CASSYGTYYGYTF,TGTGCCAGCAGCTATGGGACCTACTATGGCTACACCTTC
TRBV5-4,TRBJ1-2,.,.,13,CASSLAGRDGYTF,TGTGCCAGCAGCTTGGCGGGACGAGATGGCTACACCTTC
TRBV9,TRBJ1-4,.,.,14,CASSLSGDREKLFF,TGTGCCAGCAGCCTTTCGGGGGATCGAGAAAAACTGTTTTTT
TRBV2,TRBJ1-6,.,TRBD1,14,CASSFGQGYSPLHF,TGTGCCAGCAGTTTTGGACAGGGTTATTCACCCCTCCACTTT
TRBV7-9,TRBJ2-7,.,TRBD1,13,CASSPTGSYEQYF,TGTGCCAGCAGCCCGACAGGGTCCTACGAGCAGTACTTC
TRBV18,TRBJ1-6,.,TRBD1,14,CASSKDRANSPLHF,TGTGCCAGCTCCAAGGACAGGGCAAATTCACCCCTCCACTTT
TRBV5-1,TRBJ2-1,.,.,16,CASSLDRAGSYNEQFF,TGCGCCAGCAGCTTGGACAGGGCGGGATCCTACAATGAGCAGTTCTTC
TRBV3-1/TRBV3-2,TRBJ2-3,.,.,15,CASSPRRTSTDTQYF,TGTGCCAGCAGCCCGCGACGGACTAGCACAGATACGCAGTATTTT
TRBV3-1/TRBV3-2,TRBJ2-2,.,.,19,CASSQASFGTTPNTGELFF,TGTGCCAGCAGCCAAGCTAGTTTTGGGACAACCCCGAACACCGGGGAGCTGTTTTTT
TRBV6-6,TRBJ1-5,.,.,14,CASSLGGVGQPQHF,TGTGCCAGCTCACTAGGGGGGGTGGGGCAGCCCCAGCATTTT
TRBV4-2,TRBJ1-4,.,.,14,CASSQDRGDEKLFF,TGTGCCAGCAGCCAAGATCGCGGGGATGAAAAACTGTTTTTT
TRBV9,TRBJ1-2,few,.,13,CASSQSLGGSYTF,TGTGCCAGCTCCCAATCCCTCGGGGGCAGCTACACCTTC
TRBV19,TRBJ2-7,.,.,15,CASSTGGTGSYEQYF,TGTGCCAGTAGTACGGGGGGGACAGGGAGCTACGAGCAGTACTTC
TRBV9,TRBJ2-5,.,.,11,CASSARETQYF,TGTGCCAGCAGCGCCCGAGAGACCCAGTACTTC
TRBV7-2,TRBJ1-2,.,.,14,CASSLVQRHYGYTF,TGTGCCAGCAGCTTAGTTCAGAGACACTATGGCTACACCTTC
TRBV18,TRBJ2-7,once,TRBD1,15,CASSREGQGRYEQYF,TGTGCCAGCTCACGCGAGGGACAGGGACGATACGAGCAGTACTTC
TRBV6-1,TRBJ1-2,few,.,15,CASSDRPGSLHGYTF,TGTGCCAGCAGTGATAGGCCAGGCTCCCTTCATGGCTACACCTTC